The sequence of this T cell receptor (beta chain) was determined in a study of OX40 agonist ivuxolimab in advanced cancers. Whole-study context: Ivuxolimab doses were 0.01, 0.1, 0.3, 1.5, 3 or 10 mg/kg every 2 weeks. Study-wide results and caveats: On average, a greater number of expanded clones characterised CD8+ T cells relative to CD4+. In the 0.1-3.0 mg/kg groups, partial responders showed among the lowest expansion.

As to this clone: Its antigen is still unknown.

Sequencing was performed with immunoSEQ multiplex PCR; in TCRdb, only in-frame clones are kept and a portion is missing. This sample carries approximately 35,000 clones, over 60% of them seen once, and the ten largest clones take around 25%. The source of this sequence is an adult with an advanced solid tumor such as melanoma, head and neck, liver or kidney cancer. Sequencing used CD4+ or CD8+ T cells sorted from blood, obtained in a trial of the OX40 agonist ivuxolimab.

The CDR3 loop reads CASSVDGGAIGRTEAFF. CDR3 sequence (DNA): TGTGCCAGCAGCGTAGATGGGGGGGCCATAGGGAGAACTGAAGCTTTCTTT. The chain combines TRBV9 with TRBJ1-1; D might be TRBD1 (6 bases). This CDR3 spans 17 amino acids. Per germline, CDR1 SGDLS and CDR2 YYNGEE. Trimming removed 0 bases from V and 5 bases from J, with 20 bases in between.